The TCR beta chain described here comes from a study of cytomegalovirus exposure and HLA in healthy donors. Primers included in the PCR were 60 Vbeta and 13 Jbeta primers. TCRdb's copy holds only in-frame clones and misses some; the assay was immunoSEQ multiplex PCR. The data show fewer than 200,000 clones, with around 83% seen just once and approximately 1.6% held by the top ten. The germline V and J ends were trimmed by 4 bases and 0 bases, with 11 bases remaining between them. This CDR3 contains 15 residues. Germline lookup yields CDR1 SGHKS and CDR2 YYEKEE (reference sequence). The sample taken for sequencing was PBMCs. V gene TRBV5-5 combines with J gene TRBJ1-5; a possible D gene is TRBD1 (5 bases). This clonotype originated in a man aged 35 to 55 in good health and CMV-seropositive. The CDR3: CASSRNQGSNQPQHF. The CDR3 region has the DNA TGTGCCAGCAGCCGGAACCAGGGTAGCAATCAGCCCCAGCATTTT.